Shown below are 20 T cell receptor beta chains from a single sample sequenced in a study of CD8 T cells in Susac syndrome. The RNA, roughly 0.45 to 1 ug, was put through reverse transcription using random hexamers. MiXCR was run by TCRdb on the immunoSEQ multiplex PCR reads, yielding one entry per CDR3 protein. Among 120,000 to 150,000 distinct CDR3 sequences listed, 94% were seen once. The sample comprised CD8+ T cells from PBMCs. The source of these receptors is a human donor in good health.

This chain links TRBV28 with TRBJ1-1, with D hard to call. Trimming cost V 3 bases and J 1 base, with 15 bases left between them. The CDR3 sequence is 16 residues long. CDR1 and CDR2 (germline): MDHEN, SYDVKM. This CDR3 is CASSFTWHPRNTEAFF. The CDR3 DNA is TGTGCCAGCAGTTTTACTTGGCACCCAAGGAACACTGAAGCTTTCTTT.

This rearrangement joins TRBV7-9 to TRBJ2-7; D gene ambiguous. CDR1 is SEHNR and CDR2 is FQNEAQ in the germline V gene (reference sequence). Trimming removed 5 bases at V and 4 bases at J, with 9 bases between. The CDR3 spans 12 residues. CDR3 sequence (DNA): TGTGCCAGCAGCAAATCCGGGTACGAGCAGTACTTC. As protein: CASSKSGYEQYF.

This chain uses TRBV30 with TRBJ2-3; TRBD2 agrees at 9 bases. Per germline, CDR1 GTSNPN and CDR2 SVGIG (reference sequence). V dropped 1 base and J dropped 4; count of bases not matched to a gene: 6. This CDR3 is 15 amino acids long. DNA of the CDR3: TGTGCCTGGAGTGCGGTAGCGGGAGTGGCAGATACGCAGTATTTT. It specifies CAWSAVAGVADTQYF.

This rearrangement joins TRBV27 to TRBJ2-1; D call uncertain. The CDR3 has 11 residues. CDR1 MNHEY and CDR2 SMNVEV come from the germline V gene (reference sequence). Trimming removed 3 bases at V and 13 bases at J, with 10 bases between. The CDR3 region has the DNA TGTGCCAGCAGTTTGGTCCGACCCCAGTTCTTC. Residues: CASSLVRPQFF.

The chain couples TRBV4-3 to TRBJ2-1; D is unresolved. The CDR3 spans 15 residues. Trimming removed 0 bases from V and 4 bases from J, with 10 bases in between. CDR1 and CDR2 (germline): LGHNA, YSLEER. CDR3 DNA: TGCGCCAGCAGCCAAGAGGACGGAGTTTACAATGAGCAGTTCTTC. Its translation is CASSQEDGVYNEQFF.

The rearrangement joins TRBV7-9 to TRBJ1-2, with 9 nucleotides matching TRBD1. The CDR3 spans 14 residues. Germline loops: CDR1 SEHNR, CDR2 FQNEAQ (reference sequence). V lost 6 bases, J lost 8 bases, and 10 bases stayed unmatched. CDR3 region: CASSPGTGTMGYTF. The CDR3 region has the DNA TGTGCCAGCAGTCCCGGGACAGGGACTATGGGCTACACCTTC.

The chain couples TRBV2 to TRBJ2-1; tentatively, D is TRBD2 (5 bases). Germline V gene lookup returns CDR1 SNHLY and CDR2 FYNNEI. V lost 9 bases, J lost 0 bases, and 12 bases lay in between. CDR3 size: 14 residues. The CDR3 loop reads CASYERSSYNEQFF. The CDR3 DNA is TGTGCCAGTTACGAGCGGAGCTCCTACAATGAGCAGTTCTTC.

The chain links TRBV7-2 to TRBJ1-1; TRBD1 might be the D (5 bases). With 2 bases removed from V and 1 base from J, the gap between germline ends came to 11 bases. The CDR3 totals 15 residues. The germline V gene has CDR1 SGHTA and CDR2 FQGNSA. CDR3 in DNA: TGTGCCAGCAGCTTACCGGGACCCAGGAACACTGAAGCTTTCTTT. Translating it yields CASSLPGPRNTEAFF.

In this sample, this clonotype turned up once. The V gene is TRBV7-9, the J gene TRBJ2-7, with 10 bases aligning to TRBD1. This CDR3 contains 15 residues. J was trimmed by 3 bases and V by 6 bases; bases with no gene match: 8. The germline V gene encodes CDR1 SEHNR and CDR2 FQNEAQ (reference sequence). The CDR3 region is CASRVGQGFIYEQYF. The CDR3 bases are TGTGCCAGCAGAGTGGGACAGGGGTTTATCTACGAGCAGTACTTC.

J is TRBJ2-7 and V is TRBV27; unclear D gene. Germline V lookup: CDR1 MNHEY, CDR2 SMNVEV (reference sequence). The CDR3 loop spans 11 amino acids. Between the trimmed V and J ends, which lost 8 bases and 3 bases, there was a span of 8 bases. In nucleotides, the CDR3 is TGTGCCAGCGGCCTTATCTACGAGCAGTACTTC. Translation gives CASGLIYEQYF.

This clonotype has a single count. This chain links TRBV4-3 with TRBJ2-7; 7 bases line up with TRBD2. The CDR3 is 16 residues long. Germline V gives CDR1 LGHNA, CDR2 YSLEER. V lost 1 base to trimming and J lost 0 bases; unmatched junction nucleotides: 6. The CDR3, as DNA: TGCGCCAGCAGCCAAGGGGTGGGAGGGAGCTCCTACGAGCAGTACTTC. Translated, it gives CASSQGVGGSSYEQYF.

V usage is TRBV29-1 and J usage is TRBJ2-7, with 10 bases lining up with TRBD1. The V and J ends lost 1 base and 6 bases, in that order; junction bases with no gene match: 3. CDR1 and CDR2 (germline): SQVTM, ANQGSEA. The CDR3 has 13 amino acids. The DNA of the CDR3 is TGCAGCGTTGAAGGGGACAGGGGAATCGAGCAGTACTTC. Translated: CSVEGDRGIEQYF.

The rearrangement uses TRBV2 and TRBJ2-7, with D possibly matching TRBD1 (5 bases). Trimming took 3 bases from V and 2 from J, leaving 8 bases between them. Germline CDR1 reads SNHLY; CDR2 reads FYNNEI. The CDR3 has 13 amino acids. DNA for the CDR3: TGTGCCAGCAGTGATCAGGGTCCCTACGAGCAGTACTTC. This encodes CASSDQGPYEQYF.

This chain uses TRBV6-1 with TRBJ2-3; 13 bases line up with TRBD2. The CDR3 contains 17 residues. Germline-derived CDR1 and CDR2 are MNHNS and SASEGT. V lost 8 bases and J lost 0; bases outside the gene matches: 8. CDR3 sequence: CASGLGTSGKSTDTQYF. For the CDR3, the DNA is TGTGCCAGCGGGTTGGGGACTAGCGGGAAGAGCACAGATACGCAGTATTTT.

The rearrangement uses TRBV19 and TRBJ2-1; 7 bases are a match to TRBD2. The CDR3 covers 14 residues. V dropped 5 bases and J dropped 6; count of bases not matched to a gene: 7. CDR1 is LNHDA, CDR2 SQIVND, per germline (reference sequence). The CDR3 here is CASSVTAGSNEQFF. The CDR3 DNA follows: TGTGCCAGTAGTGTAACAGCGGGAAGCAATGAGCAGTTCTTC. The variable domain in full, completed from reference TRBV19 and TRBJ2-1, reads DGGITQSPKYLFRKEGQNVTLSCEQNLNHDAMYWYRQDPGQGLRLIYYSQIVNDFQKGDIAEGYSVSREKKESFPLTVTSAQKNPTAFYLCASSVTAGSNEQFFGPGTRLTVL.

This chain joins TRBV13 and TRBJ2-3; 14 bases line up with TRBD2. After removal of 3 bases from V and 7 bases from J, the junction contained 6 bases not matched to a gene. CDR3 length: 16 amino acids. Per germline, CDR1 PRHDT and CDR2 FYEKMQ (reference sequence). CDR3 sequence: CASSLAGLAGVNTQYF. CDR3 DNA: TGTGCCAGCAGCTTGGCGGGACTAGCGGGAGTGAATACGCAGTATTTT.

DNA for the CDR3: TGTGCCAGCACCGGAGGAGCCGAGCAGTACTTC. Translating gives CASTGGAEQYF. The chain carries TRBV27 and TRBJ2-7; a weak D match, TRBD2 (5 bases). CDR3 size: 11 residues. The germline V gene has CDR1 MNHEY and CDR2 SMNVEV (reference sequence). V was trimmed by 7 bases and J by 6 bases, leaving 10 bases between them.

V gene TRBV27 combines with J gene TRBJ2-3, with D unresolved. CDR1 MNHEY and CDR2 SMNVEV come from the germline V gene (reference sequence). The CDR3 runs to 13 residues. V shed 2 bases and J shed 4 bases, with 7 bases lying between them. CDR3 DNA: TGTGCCAGCAGTTTAGTGGGCGCAGATACGCAGTATTTT. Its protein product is CASSLVGADTQYF.

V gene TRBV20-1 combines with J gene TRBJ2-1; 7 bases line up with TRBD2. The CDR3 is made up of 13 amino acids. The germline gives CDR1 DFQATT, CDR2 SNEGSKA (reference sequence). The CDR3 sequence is CTFLREAYNEQFF. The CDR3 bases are TGCACCTTCCTTCGGGAGGCCTACAATGAGCAGTTCTTC.

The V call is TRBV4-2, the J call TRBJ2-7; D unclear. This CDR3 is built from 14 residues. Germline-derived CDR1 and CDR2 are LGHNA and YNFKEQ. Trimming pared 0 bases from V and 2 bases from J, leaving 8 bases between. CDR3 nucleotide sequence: TGTGCCAGCAGCCAAGAACACAAGACCTACGAGCAGTACTTC. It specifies CASSQEHKTYEQYF.